Listed here is a single T cell receptor (beta chain). This clone appeared once. Its recognized antigen is unknown. One base away there is no much larger clone; base qualities are not given. Genomic DNA was isolated from the sorted cells so that the TCRbeta CDR3 region could be sequenced. The immunoSEQ Assay was used to sequence the TCRbeta CDR3 regions. TCRdb re-hosts the immuneACCESS table, in-frame sequences only. Its copies lack some clones; in the studies checked, an unresolved V gene accounts for under half of them, and the cause for the rest is not known. For this sample there are 69,000 or so clones; around 87% appear just once. The ten largest clones represent around 6.5% of the sample. The CDR3 runs 16 residues from the cysteine to the phenylalanine. Here the CDR3 DNA is all that survives: 48 bases in frame from base 1. Between the V and J ends, shortened by 0 bases and 3 bases respectively, the junction contains 15 bases. Reading the germline V gene gives CDR1 LGHNA and CDR2 YNFKEQ.

These data originate in a study of OX40 agonist ivuxolimab in advanced cancers. In the study overall: Ivuxolimab, which targeted the costimulatory receptor OX40 (CD134), was an agonistic, fully human IgG2 monoclonal antibody. Intravenous ivuxolimab was administered to patients every 2 weeks at six dose levels: 0.01, 0.1, 0.3, 1.5, 3 and 10 mg/kg. Among the roughly 54 dose-escalation patients, about 20 had hepatocellular carcinoma, roughly 15 melanoma, 9 renal cell carcinoma and 9 head and neck cancer. In the dose-escalation cohort, 65% to 85% of patients were male, and the mean age was roughly 60 years with a range of roughly 20 to 85. Patients were allowed to have had prior anti-PD-1, anti-PD-L1 or anti-CTLA-4 therapy, and around 40% of the dose-escalation patients had previously received checkpoint inhibitors. Partial responses occurred in three dose-escalation patients, of whom one had hepatocellular carcinoma and two had cutaneous melanoma. Peripheral TCRbeta sequencing was intended to test whether TCR sequence diversity was altered and clonal T-cell expansion was caused by ivuxolimab. The paper describes the monotherapy dose-escalation part (N ≈ 51 patients) of the phase I trial of ivuxolimab. General findings and caveats noted by the study authors: Partial responders in the 0.1-3.0 mg/kg groups had among the lowest normalized peripheral clonal expansion, especially among CD8+ T cells. The antigen specificity of the clonally expanded peripheral T cells was not determined. At doses from 0.1 to 3.0 mg/kg, clonal expansion was seen in both CD4+ and CD8+ blood T cells between baseline and week 6. Low levels of normalized T-cell clonal expansion were also seen in some nonresponding patients. On average, CD8+ T cells showed more expanded clones than CD4+ T cells after ivuxolimab.

Patients with a history of autoimmune disease or receiving systemic immunosuppression were excluded from the trial. In every dose cohort, peripheral blood was drawn for TCR sequencing at baseline, cycle 4 day 1, and cycle 7 day 1. The samples were drawn from a first-in-human, open-label, multicenter phase I dose-escalation trial of ivuxolimab. Adults with locally advanced or metastatic melanoma, renal cell, hepatocellular, or head and neck squamous cell carcinoma were enrolled in the trial. Before TCR sequencing, CD4+ T cells and CD8+ T cells were sorted from peripheral blood as separate populations.

The chain is made from TRBV4-2 and TRBJ2-7, with a weak D call of TRBD1 (6 bases match). This clonotype was obtained from an adult with an advanced solid tumor such as melanoma, head and neck, liver or kidney cancer. The material sequenced was CD4+ or CD8+ T cells sorted from blood, taken in a trial of the OX40 agonist ivuxolimab. The DNA sequence is TGTGCCAGCAGCCAAGATTGGGCAGGGGCCAGCTACGAGCAGTACTTC. The translation is CASSQDWAGASYEQYF.